A single sample gave rise to the 26 T cell receptor beta chains below, sequenced in a study of CD8 T cells in Susac syndrome. About 0.5 to 1 ug RNA was reverse transcribed with random hexamers. TCRdb processed the immunoSEQ multiplex PCR reads anew with MiXCR; each CDR3 protein has one entry. Here the sample spans about 120,000 distinct CDR3 sequences, around 92% being singletons. Sequences were obtained from CD4+ T cells from PBMCs. The receptors were sampled from a human donor with multiple sclerosis.

The CDR3 DNA sequence: TGTGCCAGCAGCTTTGGACTGACCGGGAACTCACCCCTCCACTTT. The encoded protein is CASSFGLTGNSPLHF. This sequence joins TRBV7-2 and TRBJ1-6; D gene unclear. CDR1 and CDR2 from the germline V gene are SGHTA and FQGNSA. This CDR3 spans 15 amino acids. V was shortened by 3 bases and J by 10 bases, with 16 bases between the two germline ends.

The chain carries TRBV12-3 or TRBV12-4 and TRBJ2-3, with D possibly TRBD2 on 6 matching bases. The V end was cut by 7 bases, the J end by 6 bases, with 14 bases between. The CDR3 loop spans 13 amino acids. Here the CDR3 reads CASNNLGGDTQYF. Here the CDR3 DNA reads TGTGCCAGCAATAACCTTGGGGGGGATACGCAGTATTTT.

The chain carries TRBV30 and TRBJ2-5, with D unresolved. The CDR3 runs to 15 residues. V was cut by 1 base and J by 7 bases, with 19 bases left in between. Per the germline V gene, CDR1 is GTSNPN and CDR2 is SVGIG (reference sequence). CDR3 bases: TGTGCCTGGAGTGGCTACGTGGTCCGCGGCGGGACCCAGTACTTC. Encoded protein: CAWSGYVVRGGTQYF.

This chain joins TRBV6-6 and TRBJ2-7; unclear D gene. Per the germline V gene, CDR1 is MNHNY and CDR2 is SVGAGI (reference sequence). CDR3 length equals 12 residues. V gave up 2 bases and J gave up 4 bases, with 6 bases separating them. As DNA, the CDR3 is TGTGCCAGCAGTTACGCTCGGTACGAGCAGTACTTC. This sequence encodes CASSYARYEQYF.

The CDR3 region is CASSWDGYGYTF. The CDR3 bases are TGTGCCAGCAGCTGGGACGGATATGGCTACACCTTC. V gene TRBV7-9 combines with J gene TRBJ1-2; TRBD1 is a possible D gene (5 bases). The V and J ends lost 4 bases and 5 bases respectively, with 8 bases between them. CDR3 length: 12 residues. CDR1 is SEHNR and CDR2 is FQNEAQ in the germline V gene (reference sequence).

The chain has TRBV20-1 and TRBJ2-1; D gene ambiguous. The ends were cut back, 6 bases at V and 3 bases at J, with 15 bases in the middle. Germline V gene data show CDR1 as DFQATT and CDR2 as SNEGSKA (reference sequence). This CDR3 region has 14 residues. For the CDR3, the DNA is TGCAGTGCCCAGTCGCCTTGGGACTACAATGAGCAGTTCTTC. Amino acid sequence: CSAQSPWDYNEQFF.

This clonotype is a singleton in its sample. The CDR3 sequence: CASSIAGKYRNNYGYTF. CDR3 nucleotide sequence: TGTGCCAGCAGCATTGCGGGAAAATACCGGAATAACTATGGCTACACCTTC. The V gene is TRBV5-6, the J gene TRBJ1-2; D not certain. The V and J ends lost 4 bases and 1 base respectively, with 20 bases between them. Germline lookup yields CDR1 SGHDT and CDR2 YYEEEE. The CDR3 is made up of 17 amino acids. The whole variable domain, filled in from reference TRBV5-6 and TRBJ1-2, reads DAGVTQSPTHLIKTRGQQVTLRCSPKSGHDTVSWYQQALGQGPQFIFQYYEEEERQRGNFPDRFSGHQFPNYSSELNVNALLLGDSALYLCASSIAGKYRNNYGYTFGSGTRLTVV.

V gene TRBV12-3 or TRBV12-4 combines with J gene TRBJ1-3; D is unresolved. The V and J ends lost 3 bases and 2 bases respectively, with 11 bases between them. The CDR3 runs 15 residues. The CDR3 reads CASSFEFWAGNTIYF. The CDR3 bases are TGTGCCAGCAGTTTCGAGTTTTGGGCTGGAAACACCATATATTTT.

The V gene is TRBV18, the J gene TRBJ1-1; TRBD1 matches at 9 bases. The V gene end was trimmed by 0 bases and the J gene end by 7 bases; junction bases not matched to a gene: 12. The CDR3 is 17 residues long. Germline-derived CDR1 and CDR2 are KGHSH and LQKENI. CDR3 bases: TGTGCCAGCTCACCACCCAGGACAGGGGAGAAAGGACGTGAAGCTTTCTTT. Translation gives CASSPPRTGEKGREAFF.

This sequence joins TRBV28 and TRBJ2-4, with D hard to call. The CDR3 sequence is 14 residues long. Germline values: CDR1 MDHEN, CDR2 SYDVKM. V was clipped by 6 bases and J by 1 base, with 10 bases between them. This CDR3 is CASSPRWAKNIQYF. The CDR3 DNA reads as TGTGCCAGCAGCCCCCGGTGGGCCAAAAACATTCAGTACTTC.

The chain couples TRBV20-1 to TRBJ1-5, with D unclear. The CDR3 contains 13 residues. Germline CDR1 reads DFQATT; CDR2 reads SNEGSKA (reference sequence). V shed 6 bases and J shed 4 bases, with 13 bases lying between them. This CDR3 is CSATDGRNQPQHF. The CDR3 nucleotides read TGCAGTGCCACCGACGGCCGTAATCAGCCCCAGCATTTT.

This chain connects TRBV24-1 to TRBJ2-1; D possibly matches TRBD1 or TRBD2 (6 bases each). The CDR3 extends over 16 amino acids. Trimming left V 3 bases short and J 8 bases short, with 19 bases between. Germline CDR1 is KGHDR and CDR2 is SFDVKD. The chain's CDR3 is CATSDPAGRGGDEQFF. The DNA for the CDR3 is TGTGCCACCAGTGATCCCGCGGGCAGGGGAGGCGATGAGCAGTTCTTC.

V usage is TRBV29-1 and J usage is TRBJ2-1, with D perhaps TRBD1 (5 bases). The germline V gene encodes CDR1 SQVTM and CDR2 ANQGSEA. This CDR3 has 11 residues. Between the trimmed V and J ends, which lost 2 bases and 14 bases, there was a span of 13 bases. CDR3 in amino acids: CSVESTGREFF. As DNA, the CDR3 is TGCAGCGTTGAATCAACAGGACGAGAGTTCTTC.

V and J are TRBV5-6 and TRBJ2-7; D is unresolved. This CDR3 has 13 amino acids. Deletions cut 4 bases from V and 4 bases from J, with 12 bases between. The germline gives CDR1 SGHDT, CDR2 YYEEEE. CDR3 loop: CASSRVPTYEQYF. CDR3 nucleotide sequence: TGTGCCAGCAGCAGGGTCCCCACTTACGAGCAGTACTTC.

The chain is built from TRBV5-1 and TRBJ1-1; D not resolved. Trimming pared 1 base from V and 0 bases from J, leaving 4 bases between. The germline V gene encodes CDR1 SGHRS and CDR2 YFSETQ. CDR3 length equals 13 residues. CDR3 protein: CASSLIVNTEAFF. The CDR3 DNA reads TGCGCCAGCAGCTTGATAGTGAACACTGAAGCTTTCTTT.

The rearrangement joins TRBV10-3 to TRBJ1-6; D is ambiguous. The CDR3 consists of 15 residues. With 2 bases removed from V and 0 bases from J, the gap between germline ends came to 5 bases. The germline CDR1 and CDR2 sequences are ENHRY and SYGVKD. CDR3 loop: CAISEGSSYNSPLHF. The CDR3 region has the DNA TGTGCCATCAGTGAGGGGAGCTCCTATAATTCACCCCTCCACTTT.

The rearrangement links TRBV6-4 to TRBJ2-2, with D perhaps TRBD1 (7 bases). V was shortened by 5 bases and J by 0 bases, with 19 bases between the two germline ends. The CDR3 is made up of 18 amino acids. Germline V gene sequence: CDR1 MRHNA, CDR2 SNTAGT. The CDR3 loop is CASSRAGGRAANTGELFF. CDR3 coding DNA: TGTGCCAGCAGTCGCGCAGGGGGGAGAGCTGCGAACACCGGGGAGCTGTTTTTT.

The chain is built from TRBV29-1 and TRBJ1-4; D may be TRBD1 (5 bases). CDR1 SQVTM and CDR2 ANQGSEA come from the germline V gene. This CDR3 has 16 residues. Between the trimmed V and J ends, which lost 7 bases and 7 bases, there was a span of 25 bases. The CDR3 spells CSASRDSELTGEKLFF. The CDR3 nucleotides are TGCAGCGCTTCCCGGGACTCAGAGTTAACGGGTGAAAAACTGTTTTTT.

The chain combines TRBV12-3 or TRBV12-4 with TRBJ2-3, with TRBD2 as a possible D gene (5 bases). The V gene lost 3 bases and the J gene lost 0 bases, with 10 bases spanning the gap. CDR3 length: 15 amino acids. CDR3 coding DNA: TGTGCCAGCAGTTTGAGGGCCGGTAGCACAGATACGCAGTATTTT. It is translated as CASSLRAGSTDTQYF.

The chain is built from TRBV13 and TRBJ1-1; 7 bases align to TRBD1. Germline V gene data show CDR1 as PRHDT and CDR2 as FYEKMQ (reference sequence). V lost 4 bases and J lost 0; bases outside the gene matches: 5. The CDR3 is made up of 15 amino acids. CDR3 region: CASSYGDRMNTEAFF. For the CDR3, the DNA is TGTGCCAGCAGCTACGGGGACAGAATGAACACTGAAGCTTTCTTT.

The chain couples TRBV19 to TRBJ2-7; D remains unclear. CDR3 length equals 14 residues. Germline V gene lookup returns CDR1 LNHDA and CDR2 SQIVND (reference sequence). Trimming cost V 5 bases and J 2 bases, with 13 bases left between them. As DNA, the CDR3 is TGTGCCAGTAGTGACTGGGGAAAGACCTACGAGCAGTACTTC. Translated, it gives CASSDWGKTYEQYF.

DNA of the CDR3: TGTGCCATCAGTGGAGGACAGGGGGCATATTCACCCCTCCACTTT. It yields the protein CAISGGQGAYSPLHF. The genes are TRBV10-3 and TRBJ1-6, with 11 bases aligning to TRBD1. Trimming at V came to 4 bases and at J to 8 bases, leaving 4 bases not matched to a gene. The CDR3 is 15 residues long. CDR1 is ENHRY and CDR2 is SYGVKD in the germline V gene.

The chain couples TRBV6-6 to TRBJ1-2, with a tentative D call TRBD1 (5 bases). The CDR3 totals 13 residues. The V gene lost 2 bases and the J gene lost 8 bases, with 12 bases spanning the gap. The V gene's germline CDR1 is MNHNY and CDR2 SVGAGI (reference sequence). The CDR3 sequence is CASSYTGTGGYTF. The CDR3 DNA reads as TGTGCCAGCAGTTACACGGGGACTGGGGGCTACACCTTC.

The chain is built from TRBV30 and TRBJ1-1; D is unclear. With 4 bases removed from V and 4 bases from J, the gap between germline ends came to 25 bases. The CDR3 extends over 17 amino acids. CDR1 is GTSNPN, CDR2 SVGIG, per germline (reference sequence). Here the CDR3 DNA reads TGTGCCTGGATGTCCATAACTGGCACCAGAGCGAGCACTGAAGCTTTCTTT. Amino acids: CAWMSITGTRASTEAFF.

This chain connects TRBV9 to TRBJ1-2; 12 bases fit TRBD1. V lost 3 bases and J lost 10; bases outside the gene matches: 7. Germline V gene sequence: CDR1 SGDLS, CDR2 YYNGEE. This CDR3 contains 14 residues. The CDR3 DNA reads as TGTGCCAGCAGCGCGAGGGACAGGGGGCCCGTCTACACCTTC. Translation gives CASSARDRGPVYTF.

The rearrangement links TRBV9 to TRBJ1-1, with D unclear. The CDR3 runs to 15 residues. The V and J ends lost 0 bases and 3 bases respectively, with 12 bases between them. CDR1 and CDR2 from the germline V gene are SGDLS and YYNGEE. CDR3 protein: CASSVGRTDYTEAFF. CDR3 DNA: TGTGCCAGCAGCGTAGGTCGAACAGATTACACTGAAGCTTTCTTT.